The sequence of this T cell receptor beta chain was determined in a study of shared clonotypes between healthy human individuals. Study results and limitations: Relative to memory subsets, naive subsets generally showed larger estimated richness.

The CDR3 covers 13 residues. V was shortened by 1 base and J by 11 bases, with 14 bases between the two germline ends. Germline values: CDR1 SGHTA, CDR2 FQGNSA. The assay was immunoSEQ multiplex PCR, and TCRdb's table has in-frame clones only and misses some. This table holds 2 million to 2.5 million clones, 80% to 95% found once. In the case of this clone: Its antigen is unknown.

The TCR sequence derives from a man in his late teens or twenties in good health. Some clones in this sample may be carry-over from other donors' samples. The rearrangement joins TRBV7-2 to TRBJ1-1, with D unresolved. The sample comprised naive CD4+ T cells from PBMCs. Noted subset: CD45RA+ positively selected. The CDR3 nucleotides are TGTGCCAGCAGCTTAGGTCCAAACACGGGCGCTTTCTTT. Its translation is CASSLGPNTGAFF.